The 6 T cell receptor beta chains reported below all come from one sample, sequenced in a study of CD8 T cells in ankylosing spondylitis. The study, taken as a whole, reports: A TCR beta motif of several highly homologous variants seemed to mark ankylosing spondylitis blood.

From the 5' RACE reads, TCRdb called clonotypes with MiXCR, one entry per CDR3 protein. The sample holds 700,000 or so distinct CDR3 sequences, about 20% seen once. Their specific antigens are unknown. The sample comprised blood, either unsorted or a sorted T cell fraction (not recorded which). These receptors were taken from a male donor with ankylosing spondylitis.

This chain connects TRBV28 to TRBJ2-1, with no clear D. Germline lookup yields CDR1 MDHEN and CDR2 SYDVKM. CDR3 length: 14 residues. V dropped 5 bases and J dropped 5 bases, with 13 bases sitting between them. CDR3 loop: CASSPLGRNNEQFF. The CDR3 DNA reads TGTGCCAGCAGTCCCCTCGGGCGGAACAATGAGCAGTTCTTC.

The chain has TRBV20-1 and TRBJ2-3; maybe TRBD1 (6 bases). With 3 bases removed from V and 3 bases from J, the gap between germline ends came to 16 bases. The CDR3 sequence is 15 residues long. The germline CDR1 and CDR2 sequences are DFQATT and SNEGSKA (reference sequence). This chain's CDR3 is CSARSDRKGTDTQYF. CDR3 in DNA: TGCAGTGCTAGGAGTGACAGGAAAGGGACAGATACGCAGTATTTT.

This clonotype was counted a few times. The gene calls are TRBV3-1 and TRBJ2-2; D may be TRBD2 (6 bases). The CDR3 covers 13 residues. Germline lookup yields CDR1 LGHDT and CDR2 YNNKEL (reference sequence). Trimming shortened V by 4 bases and J by 3 bases, and 6 bases separated the two germline ends. CDR3 sequence reads: CASSREDTGELFF. CDR3 coding DNA: TGTGCCAGCAGCCGGGAGGACACCGGGGAGCTGTTTTTT.

The CDR3 here is CASTPAGRGTGANVLTF. As DNA, the CDR3 is TGTGCCAGCACCCCCGCCGGACGGGGCACTGGGGCCAACGTCCTGACTTTC. The rearrangement joins TRBV6-1 to TRBJ2-6, with D possibly being TRBD1 or TRBD2 (5 bases each). This CDR3 is 17 amino acids long. The ends were cut back, 7 bases at V and 2 bases at J, with 18 bases in the middle. The V gene's germline CDR1 is MNHNS and CDR2 SASEGT.

This chain links TRBV10-1 with TRBJ2-1; either TRBD1 or TRBD2 may supply D (5 bases each). This CDR3 spans 15 amino acids. Trimming shortened V by 5 bases and J by 2 bases, and 13 bases separated the two germline ends. Per germline, CDR1 WNHNN and CDR2 SYGVQD (reference sequence). CDR3 in amino acids: CASSSRTGPYNEQFF. In DNA form, the CDR3 reads TGCGCCAGCAGTTCTAGGACGGGACCCTACAATGAGCAGTTCTTC.

Of note for this clonotype: A much larger clone lies a single base off, so this may be a read error. The chain is built from TRBV6-2 or TRBV6-3 and TRBJ2-1; perhaps TRBD2 as D (6 bases). This CDR3 contains 13 residues. Germline-derived CDR1 and CDR2 are MNHEY and SVGEGT. Between the trimmed V and J ends, which lost 0 bases and 9 bases, there was a span of 9 bases. The CDR3: CASSYSMGGEQFF. The CDR3 nucleotides read TGTGCCAGCAGTTACTCGATGGGGGGTGAGCAGTTCTTC.